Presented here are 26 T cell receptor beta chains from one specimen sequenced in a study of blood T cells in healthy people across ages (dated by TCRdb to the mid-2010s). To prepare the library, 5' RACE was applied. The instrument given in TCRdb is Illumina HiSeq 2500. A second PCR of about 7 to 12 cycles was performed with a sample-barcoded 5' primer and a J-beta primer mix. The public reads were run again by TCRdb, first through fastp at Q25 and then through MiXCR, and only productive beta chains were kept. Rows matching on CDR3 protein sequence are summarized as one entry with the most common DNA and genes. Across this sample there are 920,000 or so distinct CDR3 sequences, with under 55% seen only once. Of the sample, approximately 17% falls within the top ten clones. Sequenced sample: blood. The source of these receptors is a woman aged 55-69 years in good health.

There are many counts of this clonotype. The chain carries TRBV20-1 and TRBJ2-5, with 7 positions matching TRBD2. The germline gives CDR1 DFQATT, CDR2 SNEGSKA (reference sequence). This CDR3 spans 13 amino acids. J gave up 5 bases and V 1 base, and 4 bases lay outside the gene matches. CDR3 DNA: TGCAGTGCTAGAGTGGGGGGGTTGGAGACCCAGTACTTC. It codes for CSARVGGLETQYF.

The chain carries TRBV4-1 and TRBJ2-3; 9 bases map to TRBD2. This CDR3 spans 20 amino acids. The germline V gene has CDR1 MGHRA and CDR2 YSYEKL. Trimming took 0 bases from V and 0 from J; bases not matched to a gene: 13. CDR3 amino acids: CASSQDPAWGTSSSTDTQYF. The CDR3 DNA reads TGCGCCAGCAGCCAAGATCCGGCGTGGGGGACTAGCTCTAGCACAGATACGCAGTATTTT.

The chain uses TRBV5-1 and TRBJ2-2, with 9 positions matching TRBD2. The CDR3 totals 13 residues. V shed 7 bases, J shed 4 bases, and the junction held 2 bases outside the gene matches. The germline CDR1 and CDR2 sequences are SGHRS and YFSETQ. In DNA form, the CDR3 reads TGCGCCAGCGCACTAGCGGGCACCGGGGAGCTGTTTTTT. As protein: CASALAGTGELFF.

CDR3 protein: CASSPTWRAYEQYF. The CDR3 bases are TGTGCCAGCAGCCCTACATGGAGAGCATACGAGCAGTACTTC. The chain has TRBV27 and TRBJ2-7, with D unclear. Trimming stripped 6 bases from V and 4 bases from J, with 16 bases between. The CDR3 consists of 14 residues. CDR1 is MNHEY, CDR2 SMNVEV, per germline (reference sequence).

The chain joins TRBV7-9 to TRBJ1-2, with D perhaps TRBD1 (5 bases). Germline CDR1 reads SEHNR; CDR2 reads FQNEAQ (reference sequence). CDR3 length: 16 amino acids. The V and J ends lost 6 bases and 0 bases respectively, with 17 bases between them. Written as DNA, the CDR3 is TGTGCCAGCAGATGTGCTACGACAGCAGCTAACTATGGCTACACCTTC. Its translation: CASRCATTAANYGYTF.

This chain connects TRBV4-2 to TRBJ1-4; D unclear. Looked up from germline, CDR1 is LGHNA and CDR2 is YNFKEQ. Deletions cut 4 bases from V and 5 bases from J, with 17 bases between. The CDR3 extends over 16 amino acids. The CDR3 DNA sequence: TGTGCCAGCAGCCCTGCAAGCTCGACCTCGAATGAAAAACTGTTTTTT. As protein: CASSPASSTSNEKLFF.

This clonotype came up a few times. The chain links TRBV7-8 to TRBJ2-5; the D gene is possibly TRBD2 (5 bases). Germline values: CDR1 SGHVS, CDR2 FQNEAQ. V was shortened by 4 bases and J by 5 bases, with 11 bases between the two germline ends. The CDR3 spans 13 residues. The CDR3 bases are TGTGCCAGCAGCTCACTAGGATTGGAGACCCAGTACTTC. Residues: CASSSLGLETQYF.

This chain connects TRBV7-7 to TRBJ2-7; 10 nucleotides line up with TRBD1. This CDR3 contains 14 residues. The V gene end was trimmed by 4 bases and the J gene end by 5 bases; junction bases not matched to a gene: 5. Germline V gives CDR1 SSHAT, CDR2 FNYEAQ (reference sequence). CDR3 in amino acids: CASSSGQGMDEQYF. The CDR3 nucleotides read TGTGCCAGCAGCTCGGGACAGGGGATGGACGAGCAGTACTTC. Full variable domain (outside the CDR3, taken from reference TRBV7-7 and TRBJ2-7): GAGVSQSPRYKVTKRGQDVTLRCDPISSHATLYWYQQALGQGPEFLTYFNYEAQPDKSGLPSDRFSAERPEGSISTLTIQRTEQRDSAMYRCASSSGQGMDEQYFGPGTRLTVT.

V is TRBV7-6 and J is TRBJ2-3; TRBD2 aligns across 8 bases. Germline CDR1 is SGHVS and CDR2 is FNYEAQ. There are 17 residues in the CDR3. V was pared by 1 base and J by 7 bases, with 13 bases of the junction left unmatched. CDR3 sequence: CASSLVLKGTRVNTQYF. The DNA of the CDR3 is TGTGCCAGCAGCTTAGTATTGAAGGGGACTAGAGTGAATACGCAGTATTTT.

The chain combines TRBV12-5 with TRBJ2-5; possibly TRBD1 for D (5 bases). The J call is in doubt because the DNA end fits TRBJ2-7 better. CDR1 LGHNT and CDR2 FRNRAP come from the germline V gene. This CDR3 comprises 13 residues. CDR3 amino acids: CASGTTTAYEQYF. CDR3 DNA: TGTGCTAGTGGTACAACGACAGCGTACGAGCAGTACTTC.

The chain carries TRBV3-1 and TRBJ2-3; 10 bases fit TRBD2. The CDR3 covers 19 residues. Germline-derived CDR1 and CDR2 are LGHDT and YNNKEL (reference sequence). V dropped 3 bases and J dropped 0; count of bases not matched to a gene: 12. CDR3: CASSHAGIAGGPSTDTQYF. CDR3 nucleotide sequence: TGTGCCAGCAGCCATGCTGGTATAGCGGGAGGCCCTAGCACAGATACGCAGTATTTT.

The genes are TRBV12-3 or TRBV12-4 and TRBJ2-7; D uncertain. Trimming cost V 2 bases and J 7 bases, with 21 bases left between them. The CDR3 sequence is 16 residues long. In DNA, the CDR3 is TGTGCCAGCAGTTTATTTGTTATAGGAGATTACAATGAGCAGTACTTC. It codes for CASSLFVIGDYNEQYF.

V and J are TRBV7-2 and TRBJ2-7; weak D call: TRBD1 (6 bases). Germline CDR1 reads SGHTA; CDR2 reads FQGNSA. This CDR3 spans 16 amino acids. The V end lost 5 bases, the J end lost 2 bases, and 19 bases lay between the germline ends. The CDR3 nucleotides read TGTGCCAGCAGCAAAGGCCCCCCGGGACACACCTACGAGCAGTACTTC. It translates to CASSKGPPGHTYEQYF.

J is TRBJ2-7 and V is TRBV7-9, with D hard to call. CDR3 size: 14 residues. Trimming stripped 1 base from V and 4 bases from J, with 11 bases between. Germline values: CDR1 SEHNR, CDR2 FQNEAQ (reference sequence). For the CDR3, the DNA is TGTGCCAGCAGCTTAGAGTCGGTGCAATACGAGCAGTACTTC. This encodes CASSLESVQYEQYF.

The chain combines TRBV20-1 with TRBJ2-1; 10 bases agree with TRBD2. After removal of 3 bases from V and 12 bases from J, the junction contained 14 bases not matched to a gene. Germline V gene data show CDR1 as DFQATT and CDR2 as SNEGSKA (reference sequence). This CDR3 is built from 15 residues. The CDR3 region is CSASPLAGAYDGQFF. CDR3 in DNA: TGCAGTGCTAGTCCTCTAGCGGGAGCCTATGATGGGCAGTTCTTC.

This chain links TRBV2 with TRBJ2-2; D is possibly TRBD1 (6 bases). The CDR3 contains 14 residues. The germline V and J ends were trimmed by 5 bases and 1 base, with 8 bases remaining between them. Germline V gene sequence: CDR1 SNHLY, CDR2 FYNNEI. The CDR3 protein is CASSYRENTGELFF. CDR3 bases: TGTGCCAGCAGTTACAGGGAGAACACCGGGGAGCTGTTTTTT.

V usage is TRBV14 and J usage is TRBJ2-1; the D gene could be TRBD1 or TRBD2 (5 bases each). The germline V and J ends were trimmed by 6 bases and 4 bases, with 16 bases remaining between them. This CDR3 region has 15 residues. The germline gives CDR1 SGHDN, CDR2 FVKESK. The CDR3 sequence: CASSRGGLLYNEQFF. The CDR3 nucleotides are TGTGCCAGCAGTAGGGGCGGGCTCCTTTACAATGAGCAGTTCTTC.

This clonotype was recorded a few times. This CDR3 reads CSAERGGGISDTQYF. The CDR3 bases are TGCAGTGCCGAGAGGGGCGGAGGAATATCAGATACGCAGTATTTT. The chain joins TRBV20-1 to TRBJ2-3; D possibly matches TRBD1 or TRBD2 (5 bases each). Germline V lookup: CDR1 DFQATT, CDR2 SNEGSKA (reference sequence). V was pared by 6 bases and J by 4 bases, with 20 bases between. CDR3 length: 15 residues.

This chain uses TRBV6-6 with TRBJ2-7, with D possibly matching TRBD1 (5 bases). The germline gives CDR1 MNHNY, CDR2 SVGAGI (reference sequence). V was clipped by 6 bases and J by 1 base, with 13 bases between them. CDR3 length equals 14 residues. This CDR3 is CASSVFRGSYEQYF. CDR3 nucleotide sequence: TGTGCCAGCAGCGTTTTTAGGGGTTCCTACGAGCAGTACTTC.

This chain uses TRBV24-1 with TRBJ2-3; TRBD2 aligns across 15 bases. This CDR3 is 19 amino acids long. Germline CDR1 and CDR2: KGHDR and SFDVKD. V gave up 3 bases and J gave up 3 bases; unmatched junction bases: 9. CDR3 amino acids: CATSDLAGGTSGRTDTQYF. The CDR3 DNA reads TGTGCCACCAGTGATCTCGCGGGAGGGACTAGCGGGAGGACAGATACGCAGTATTTT.

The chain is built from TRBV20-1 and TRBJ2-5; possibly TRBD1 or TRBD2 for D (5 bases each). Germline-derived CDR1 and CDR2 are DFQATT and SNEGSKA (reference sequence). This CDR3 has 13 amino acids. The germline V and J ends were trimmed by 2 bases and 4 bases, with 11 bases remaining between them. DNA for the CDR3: TGCAGTGCTAGACCCCGAGGGGTAGAGACCCAGTACTTC. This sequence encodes CSARPRGVETQYF.

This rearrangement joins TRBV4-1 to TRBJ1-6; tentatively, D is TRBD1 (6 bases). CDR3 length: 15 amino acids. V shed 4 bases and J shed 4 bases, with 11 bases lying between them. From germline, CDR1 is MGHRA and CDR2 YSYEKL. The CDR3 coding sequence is TGCGCCAGCAGCCTCCTTGGACAGTATAATTCACCCCTCCACTTT. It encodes CASSLLGQYNSPLHF.

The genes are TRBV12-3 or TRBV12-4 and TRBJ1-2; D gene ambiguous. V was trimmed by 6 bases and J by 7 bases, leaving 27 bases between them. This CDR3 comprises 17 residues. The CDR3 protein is CASSPLGSAFRPVGYTF. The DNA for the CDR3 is TGTGCCAGCAGCCCCTTAGGTTCCGCCTTCCGGCCGGTTGGCTACACCTTC.

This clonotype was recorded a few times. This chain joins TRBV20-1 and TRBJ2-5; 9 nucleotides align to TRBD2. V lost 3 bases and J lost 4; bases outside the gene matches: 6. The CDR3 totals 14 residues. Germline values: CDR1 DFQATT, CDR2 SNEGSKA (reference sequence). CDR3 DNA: TGCAGTGCTAGGTCCCGACTAGCGGTAGAGACCCAGTACTTC. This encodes CSARSRLAVETQYF.

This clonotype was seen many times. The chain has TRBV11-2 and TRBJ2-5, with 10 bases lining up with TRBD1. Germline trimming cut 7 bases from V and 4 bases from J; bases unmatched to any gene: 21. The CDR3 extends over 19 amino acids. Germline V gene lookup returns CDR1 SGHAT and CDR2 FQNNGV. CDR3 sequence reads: CASTPEGTGEYSSRETQYF. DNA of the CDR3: TGTGCCAGCACTCCCGAGGGGACAGGGGAGTATAGTTCCAGAGAGACCCAGTACTTC.

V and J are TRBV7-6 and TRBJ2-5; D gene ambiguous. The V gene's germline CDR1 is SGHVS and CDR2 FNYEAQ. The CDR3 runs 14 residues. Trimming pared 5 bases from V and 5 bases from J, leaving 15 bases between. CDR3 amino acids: CASSPVPLGETQYF. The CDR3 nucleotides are TGTGCCAGCAGCCCGGTACCGTTGGGGGAGACCCAGTACTTC.